Presented here are 27 T cell receptor beta chains from one specimen sequenced in a study of CD8+CD57+ T cells in acquired aplastic anemia. Previously, flow cytometry had revealed CD8+CD57+ cell expansion in the patients chosen for sequencing. Genomic DNA constituted the template upon which TCR beta VDJ and CDR3 profiling was performed. TCRdb ran MiXCR on the reads and lists one entry per CDR3 protein. The sample has 160,000 or so distinct CDR3 sequences; about 45% are singletons. What was sequenced was sorted CD4+, CD8+, or CD8+CD57+ T cells (not recorded which) from PBMCs. The source is a human donor with aplastic anemia.

This clonotype was recorded many times. This chain links TRBV7-8 with TRBJ1-1, with D tentatively TRBD1 (6 bases). The germline CDR1 and CDR2 sequences are SGHVS and FQNEAQ. V lost 2 bases, J lost 1 base, and 17 bases lay in between. This CDR3 is built from 17 residues. The CDR3 reads CASSLRAGAWGNTEAFF. CDR3 DNA sequence: TGTGCCAGCAGCTTAAGGGCAGGGGCCTGGGGGAACACTGAAGCTTTCTTT.

This clonotype has a count of ten or more. The CDR3 protein is CSASNGQGSNEQYF. As DNA, the CDR3 is TGCAGTGCTAGCAATGGACAGGGGAGTAACGAGCAGTACTTC. The chain combines TRBV20-1 with TRBJ2-7, with 9 bases identical to TRBD1. This CDR3 has 14 residues. The V gene's germline CDR1 is DFQATT and CDR2 SNEGSKA (reference sequence). Trimming cost V 3 bases and J 5 bases; bases outside gene matches: 8.

A note on this clonotype: A much larger clone lies a single base off, so this may be a read error. CDR3 amino acids: CASSEFPHGNTF. CDR3 in DNA: TGTGCCAGCAGTGAATTCCCCCACGGCAACACCTTC. The chain joins TRBV25-1 to TRBJ1-2; the D is unclear. V was clipped by 1 base and J by 12 bases, with 12 bases between them. This CDR3 has 12 amino acids. Germline lookup yields CDR1 MGHDK and CDR2 SYGVNS.

CDR3 region: CSVAVGILGYTF. The CDR3 region has the DNA TGCAGCGTTGCGGTGGGGATCTTGGGCTACACCTTC. The chain links TRBV29-1 to TRBJ1-2, with D uncertain. Trimming took off 4 bases at V and 8 bases at J, with 14 bases between the two ends. Germline loops: CDR1 SQVTM, CDR2 ANQGSEA. The CDR3 has 12 amino acids.

This clonotype was found many times. The CDR3 DNA is TGTGCCAGCAGTTTAGGAGTAGGGCAGGGGGCGAATAATTCACCCCTCCACTTT. This codes for CASSLGVGQGANNSPLHF. This chain uses TRBV12-3 or TRBV12-4 with TRBJ1-6; the match to TRBD1 covers 8 bases. CDR3 size: 18 residues. After removal of 1 base from V and 5 bases from J, the junction contained 10 bases not matched to a gene.

This clonotype was found many times. The V call is TRBV9, the J call TRBJ2-3; 7 positions match TRBD2. J gave up 2 bases and V 0 bases, and 6 bases lay outside the gene matches. Germline CDR1 reads SGDLS; CDR2 reads YYNGEE. The CDR3 is made up of 16 amino acids. CDR3 region: CASSVVGGGPTDTQYF. The DNA for the CDR3 is TGTGCCAGCAGCGTAGTTGGCGGGGGACCCACAGATACGCAGTATTTT.

This clonotype appeared many times. V and J are TRBV5-5 and TRBJ2-5; 13 bases match TRBD2. With V trimmed by 4 bases and J by 2 bases, 5 bases remained unmatched. CDR1 is SGHKS and CDR2 is YYEKEE in the germline V gene (reference sequence). This CDR3 is 16 amino acids long. CDR3 nucleotides: TGTGCCAGCAGCCAAGGGACTAGCGGGGAGCAAGAGACCCAGTACTTC. Protein product: CASSQGTSGEQETQYF.

The chain carries TRBV5-4 and TRBJ2-1, with TRBD1 identical over 7 bases. The CDR3 totals 20 residues. V was clipped by 0 bases and J by 9 bases; unmatched bases: 24. Germline V gene data show CDR1 as SGHNT and CDR2 as YYREEE (reference sequence). The CDR3 loop is CASSLEVSRGFGMGTGEQFF. Here the CDR3 DNA reads TGTGCCAGCAGCTTGGAGGTTAGCAGGGGGTTTGGGATGGGGACCGGTGAGCAGTTCTTC.

This sequence joins TRBV7-3 and TRBJ1-2; perhaps TRBD1 as D (5 bases). Trimming pared 1 base from V and 2 bases from J, leaving 8 bases between. From germline, CDR1 is SGHTA and CDR2 FQGTGA. The CDR3 loop spans 14 amino acids. CDR3 protein: CASSLRDRNYGYTF. The CDR3 region has the DNA TGTGCCAGCAGCTTAAGAGACAGAAACTATGGCTACACCTTC.

Only one count was recorded for this clonotype. The chain joins TRBV19 to TRBJ2-1; D is perhaps TRBD2 (5 bases). V shed 4 bases and J shed 0 bases, with 10 bases lying between them. This CDR3 spans 15 amino acids. Germline CDR1 LNHDA, CDR2 SQIVND (reference sequence). Written as DNA, the CDR3 is TGTGCCAGTAGTAAGCTTCGGGGCTCCTACAATGAGCAGTTCTTC. It translates to CASSKLRGSYNEQFF.

This rearrangement joins TRBV2 to TRBJ1-3; D gene ambiguous. In germline, CDR1 is SNHLY, CDR2 FYNNEI. This CDR3 is built from 13 residues. The V end lost 4 bases, the J end lost 2 bases, and 6 bases lay between the germline ends. In DNA, the CDR3 is TGTGCCAGCAGTGCCTACACTGGAAACACCATATATTTT. Its protein is CASSAYTGNTIYF.

This clonotype was detected ten times or more. This chain links TRBV4-1 with TRBJ2-6; D gene unclear. With 2 bases removed from V and 0 bases from J, the gap between germline ends came to 11 bases. CDR3 length equals 17 residues. Germline V gene lookup returns CDR1 MGHRA and CDR2 YSYEKL. Written as DNA, the CDR3 is TGCGCCAGCAGCCAACCAACCTTAAACTCTGGGGCCAACGTCCTGACTTTC. Protein sequence: CASSQPTLNSGANVLTF.

This rearrangement joins TRBV6-2 or TRBV6-3 to TRBJ2-1; D is undetermined. The CDR3 loop spans 17 amino acids. Germline V gene sequence: CDR1 MNHEY, CDR2 SVGEGT. Trimming stripped 0 bases from V and 6 bases from J, with 18 bases between. CDR3 sequence reads: CASSYSISPRDSNEQFF. The CDR3 DNA sequence: TGTGCCAGCAGTTACTCGATTTCCCCGAGAGACTCCAATGAGCAGTTCTTC.

This clonotype occurred many times. The chain recombines TRBV6-4 with TRBJ2-3; a possible D gene is TRBD1 (6 bases). Germline-derived CDR1 and CDR2 are MRHNA and SNTAGT. Trimming removed 10 bases at V and 6 bases at J, with 23 bases between. The CDR3 covers 15 residues. CDR3 DNA: TGTGCCATCCGTTGGGCCCTGGGGGCTGGGGATACGCAGTATTTT. Its protein is CAIRWALGAGDTQYF.

The rearrangement links TRBV20-1 to TRBJ2-7; 14 bases are shared with TRBD2. This CDR3 contains 18 residues. Germline-derived CDR1 and CDR2 are DFQATT and SNEGSKA (reference sequence). Trimming cost V 1 base and J 7 bases; bases outside gene matches: 15. CDR3 sequence: CSARAGTSGRTGSWEQYF. CDR3 bases: TGCAGTGCTAGAGCCGGGACTAGCGGGAGAACTGGTTCTTGGGAGCAGTACTTC.

This chain links TRBV10-3 with TRBJ2-1; D is uncertain. Trimming removed 10 bases from V and 7 bases from J, with 14 bases in between. The V gene's germline CDR1 is ENHRY and CDR2 SYGVKD. The CDR3 sequence is 12 residues long. This CDR3 reads CASRRDGNEQFF. In DNA, the CDR3 is TGTGCCAGCAGGCGTGATGGGAATGAGCAGTTCTTC.

The chain recombines TRBV20-1 with TRBJ2-7; the D is unclear. This CDR3 comprises 13 residues. The V gene's germline CDR1 is DFQATT and CDR2 SNEGSKA (reference sequence). Trimming left V 1 base short and J 0 bases short, with 7 bases between. This CDR3 reads CSARAADSYEQYF. The CDR3 DNA follows: TGCAGTGCTAGAGCGGCCGACTCCTACGAGCAGTACTTC.

The sample holds many counts of this clonotype. V gene TRBV15 combines with J gene TRBJ1-5, with no clear D. This CDR3 has 12 residues. Germline CDR1 reads LNHNV; CDR2 reads YYDKDF (reference sequence). V lost 0 bases and J lost 14, with 11 bases in between. CDR3 in DNA: TGTGCCACCAGCAGAGATGAAGGTGAAGAGCATTTT. Amino acid sequence: CATSRDEGEEHF.

Many counts were recorded for this clonotype. The CDR3 bases are TGCGCCAGCAGCCAAGAGGGGCCAGGGGAATTAAGGGAGACCCAGTACTTC. Its translation is CASSQEGPGELRETQYF. The chain joins TRBV4-1 to TRBJ2-5, with D perhaps matching TRBD1 (6 bases). The V gene lost 0 bases and the J gene lost 5 bases, with 19 bases spanning the gap. CDR3 length: 17 residues. CDR1 is MGHRA, CDR2 YSYEKL, per germline.

This clonotype was recorded many times. The gene calls are TRBV5-1 and TRBJ2-2, with 9 positions matching TRBD2. This CDR3 spans 15 amino acids. Germline CDR1 and CDR2: SGHRS and YFSETQ. The V segment lost 4 bases and the J segment 3 bases; nucleotides outside the gene matches: 4. In DNA form, the CDR3 reads TGCGCCAGCAGCCAAGCGGGGGGAGACACCGGGGAGCTGTTTTTT. Translating it yields CASSQAGGDTGELFF.

This clonotype was observed a handful of times. The chain couples TRBV7-8 to TRBJ2-7; possible D gene TRBD2, 5 bases. V lost 8 bases and J 4 bases, leaving 6 bases between the germline ends. Germline V CDR1 and CDR2: SGHVS, FQNEAQ. The CDR3 length is 10 residues. Written as DNA, the CDR3 is TGTGCCAGCGGGAGTTACGAGCAGTACTTC. Residues: CASGSYEQYF.

The chain joins TRBV10-3 to TRBJ2-2; TRBD2 might be the D (5 bases). Trimming took 3 bases from V and 3 from J, leaving 14 bases between them. The CDR3 consists of 16 residues. From germline, CDR1 is ENHRY and CDR2 SYGVKD. CDR3 sequence (DNA): TGTGCCATCAGTGATATCGACTACCAGGACACCGGGGAGCTGTTTTTT. It codes for CAISDIDYQDTGELFF.

There are many counts of this clonotype. J is TRBJ1-4 and V is TRBV4-2; no reliable D call. This CDR3 spans 16 amino acids. Germline lookup yields CDR1 LGHNA and CDR2 YNFKEQ. The germline V and J ends were trimmed by 4 bases and 0 bases, with 12 bases remaining between them. CDR3 sequence: CASSPGPIATNEKLFF. CDR3 in DNA: TGTGCCAGCAGCCCCGGACCGATCGCAACTAATGAAAAACTGTTTTTT.

In its sample, this clonotype was seen many times. This sequence joins TRBV15 and TRBJ1-1; D not resolved. The germline V gene has CDR1 LNHNV and CDR2 YYDKDF (reference sequence). The V and J ends lost 5 bases and 0 bases respectively, with 10 bases between them. The CDR3 contains 14 residues. As DNA, the CDR3 is TGTGCCACCAGCTTCCGGGAAATGAACACTGAAGCTTTCTTT. Its translation is CATSFREMNTEAFF.

This chain uses TRBV20-1 with TRBJ2-5, with D unclear. The CDR3 is made up of 12 amino acids. Germline V gene sequence: CDR1 DFQATT, CDR2 SNEGSKA (reference sequence). The V end lost 5 bases, the J end lost 4 bases, and 11 bases lay between the germline ends. The CDR3 reads CSAQASAETQYF. The CDR3 nucleotides are TGCAGTGCTCAAGCCTCCGCAGAGACCCAGTACTTC.

This clonotype has a count of ten or more. The V call is TRBV20-1, the J call TRBJ1-2; D not certain. Germline assignment: CDR1 DFQATT and CDR2 SNEGSKA (reference sequence). The V end lost 1 base, the J end lost 8 bases, and 5 bases lay between the germline ends. This CDR3 is built from 10 residues. The CDR3 DNA sequence: TGCAGTGCTAGAGCCTTCGGCTACACCTTC. Protein sequence: CSARAFGYTF.

The chain links TRBV4-2 to TRBJ2-3; 8 bases align to TRBD2. J gave up 4 bases and V 3 bases, and 6 bases lay outside the gene matches. Germline V gene lookup returns CDR1 LGHNA and CDR2 YNFKEQ. The CDR3 is 15 residues long. Here the CDR3 reads CASSQERLAPDTQYF. The CDR3 DNA reads as TGTGCCAGCAGCCAGGAGCGACTAGCGCCAGATACGCAGTATTTT.